This T cell receptor (beta chain) emerged from a study of cytotoxic CD8 clonotypes in ibrutinib-treated CLL. Germline V gene sequence: CDR1 DFQATT, CDR2 SNEGSKA (reference sequence). This CDR3 has 11 residues. V was cut by 3 bases and J by 4 bases, with 4 bases left in between. Cryopreserved PBMCs provided about 2 micrograms of genomic DNA for the TCR beta libraries. Measured with immunoSEQ multiplex PCR; TCRdb has only the in-frame clones, and not every one. The sample includes around 30,000 clones, 45% to 65% of them seen just once. The sample in question was PBMCs, obtained before ibrutinib treatment. The TCR originated in a human donor with chronic lymphocytic leukemia. The chain is built from TRBV20-1 and TRBJ2-1; the D is unclear. As DNA, the CDR3 is TGCAGTGCTAGCCAATACAATGAGCAGTTCTTC. Protein sequence: CSASQYNEQFF.